These 6 T cell receptor beta chains were all obtained from the same sample, sequenced in a study of cytomegalovirus exposure and HLA in healthy donors. The PCR employed 60 Vbeta primers together with 13 Jbeta primers. Data came from immunoSEQ multiplex PCR; TCRdb stores just in-frame clones and leaves some out. The data contain over 150,000 clones, roughly 78% of them singletons. Sample: PBMCs. These receptors originate from a woman aged 45-65 years in good health and CMV-seropositive.

This chain's CDR3 is CASRLQGERLREQFF. CDR3 sequence (DNA): TGTGCCAGCAGACTACAGGGGGAACGCCTCCGGGAGCAGTTCTTC. The gene calls are TRBV6-5 and TRBJ2-1, with TRBD1 matching 8 bases. The ends lost 6 bases at V and 10 bases at J; junction bases unmatched: 14. Germline assignment: CDR1 MNHEY and CDR2 SVGAGI. This CDR3 contains 15 residues.

This clone is a singleton in its sample. This sequence joins TRBV25-1 and TRBJ1-1; 7 bases are shared with TRBD1. CDR1 and CDR2 (germline): MGHDK, SYGVNS. The V segment lost 4 bases and the J segment 3 bases; nucleotides outside the gene matches: 14. The CDR3 consists of 17 residues. This CDR3 reads CASSGPQNRGVDTEAFF. The CDR3 DNA follows: TGTGCCAGCAGTGGCCCCCAAAACAGGGGAGTAGACACTGAAGCTTTCTTT.

The V call is TRBV7-9, the J call TRBJ1-1; maybe TRBD1 (5 bases). From germline, CDR1 is SEHNR and CDR2 FQNEAQ (reference sequence). The CDR3 is 13 residues long. The ends were cut back, 1 base at V and 7 bases at J, with 10 bases in the middle. CDR3 amino acids: CASSLEEGFEAFF. CDR3 in DNA: TGTGCCAGCAGCTTAGAGGAGGGGTTTGAAGCTTTCTTT. Combining the CDR3 with reference TRBV7-9 and TRBJ1-1 gives the whole variable domain DTGVSQNPRHKITKRGQNVTFRCDPISEHNRLYWYRQTLGQGPEFLTYFQNEAQLEKSRLLSDRFSAERPKGSFSTLEIQRTEQGDSAMYLCASSLEEGFEAFFGQGTRLTVV.

The rearrangement uses TRBV5-6 and TRBJ2-4; TRBD1 matches 10 bases. There are 15 residues in the CDR3. The germline V gene encodes CDR1 SGHDT and CDR2 YYEEEE. The V and J ends lost 4 bases and 2 bases, in that order; junction bases with no gene match: 3. The CDR3 DNA sequence: TGTGCCAGCAGCCCGACAGGGGGCCCCAAAAACATTCAGTACTTC. Translated, it gives CASSPTGGPKNIQYF.

The chain carries TRBV7-6 and TRBJ1-1; tentatively, D is TRBD1 (5 bases). Germline V lookup: CDR1 SGHVS, CDR2 FNYEAQ. Between the trimmed V and J ends, which lost 6 bases and 4 bases, there was a span of 15 bases. This CDR3 has 14 residues. The CDR3 here is CASSPGGVATEAFF. CDR3 nucleotide sequence: TGTGCCAGCAGTCCCGGGGGGGTGGCCACTGAAGCTTTCTTT.

The J gene is TRBJ2-2, the V gene TRBV7-9; 9 bases line up with TRBD1. The J segment lost 4 bases and the V segment lost 6 bases, leaving 6 bases of the junction unmatched. This CDR3 region has 15 residues. Germline V gene data show CDR1 as SEHNR and CDR2 as FQNEAQ (reference sequence). The CDR3 spells CASRPPGQGTGELFF. CDR3 DNA: TGTGCCAGCAGACCACCGGGACAGGGCACCGGGGAGCTGTTTTTT.